This T cell receptor beta chain was recovered during a study of technical replicates of blood from four donors. Using immunoSEQ multiplex PCR, the repertoire was profiled, and TCRdb retains in-frame clones only, with some absent. The sample shows 80,000 to 95,000 clones, just over 95% of them seen only once. This CDR3 comprises 14 residues. In germline, CDR1 is SGDLS, CDR2 YYNGEE. Trimming cost V 3 bases and J 7 bases; bases outside gene matches: 8. The chain employs TRBV9 and TRBJ1-1, with TRBD1 matching 8 bases. Sequenced material: T cells isolated from PBMCs. This receptor was taken from a human donor in good health. CDR3 nucleotide sequence: TGTGCCAGCAGCGGGACAGGGTATAATAATGAAGCTTTCTTT. Translating it yields CASSGTGYNNEAFF.